The 13 T cell receptor beta chains below come from one sample, sequenced in a study of blood T cell repertoires in COVID-19 (dated by TCRdb to 2020 to 2022). Library preparation was by the immunoSEQ multiplex PCR assay. The table was pulled from immuneACCESS by TCRdb, which kept in-frame rearrangements only. Such tables lose some clones; where checked, under half of the loss comes from unresolved V genes, and the rest has no known cause. Within this sample are around 250,000 clones, with 85% to 90% of them counted one time only. Under 5% of the sample is held by the ten biggest clonotypes. Sequenced input: PBMCs or T cells enriched from blood (not recorded which). These receptors came from a woman aged 25 to 39 who had recovered from COVID-19.

The chain has TRBV6-1 and TRBJ1-2; 8 bases match TRBD1. V shed 2 bases and J 4 bases; nucleotides not matched to a gene: 6. Germline-derived CDR1 and CDR2 are MNHNS and SASEGT. The CDR3 has 15 residues. CDR3 amino acids: CASSEIQGAGYGYTF. CDR3 DNA: TGTGCCAGCAGTGAAATCCAGGGGGCAGGCTATGGCTACACCTTC.

The chain couples TRBV7-3 to TRBJ2-5, with TRBD1 identical over 8 bases. This CDR3 has 15 residues. V was pared by 5 bases and J by 4 bases, with 9 bases of the junction left unmatched. Per the germline V gene, CDR1 is SGHTA and CDR2 is FQGTGA. The DNA for the CDR3 is TGTGCCAGCAGCATTGGACAGGGAAGGTCAGAGACCCAGTACTTC. As protein: CASSIGQGRSETQYF.

J is TRBJ1-2 and V is TRBV28, with TRBD1 matching over 7 bases. The germline CDR1 and CDR2 sequences are MDHEN and SYDVKM. The CDR3 is 15 residues long. The junction had 7 bases not matched to a gene; V was cut back by 3 bases and J by 3 bases. CDR3 region: CASSFSGQDYYGYTF. Written as DNA, the CDR3 is TGTGCCAGCAGTTTTTCCGGACAGGATTACTATGGCTACACCTTC.

V usage is TRBV6-2 or TRBV6-3 and J usage is TRBJ1-5; the D gene is possibly TRBD1 (5 bases). CDR1 and CDR2 (germline): MNHEY, SVGEGT. V lost 8 bases, J lost 2 bases, and 13 bases lay in between. The CDR3 runs to 14 residues. This CDR3 is CASRPTGGNQPQHF. The CDR3 coding sequence is TGTGCCAGCCGCCCCACAGGCGGCAATCAGCCCCAGCATTTT.

This chain uses TRBV7-9 with TRBJ1-1; D might be TRBD1 (5 bases). Germline CDR1 reads SEHNR; CDR2 reads FQNEAQ (reference sequence). The CDR3 covers 13 residues. V was pared by 8 bases and J by 3 bases, with 13 bases between. The CDR3 nucleotides are TGTGCCAGCTCCCAGGGTCTGCACACTGAAGCTTTCTTT. Its protein product is CASSQGLHTEAFF.

This clone was counted a single time. V is TRBV6-5 and J is TRBJ1-2; 8 positions agree with TRBD1. Germline CDR1 MNHEY, CDR2 SVGAGI. The CDR3 has 14 residues. The V and J ends lost 6 bases and 8 bases, in that order; junction bases with no gene match: 11. The CDR3 DNA reads TGTGCCAGCAGGGGACTAACAGGGGGGGAAGGCTACACCTTC. This translates into CASRGLTGGEGYTF.

V gene TRBV28 combines with J gene TRBJ2-1, with 9 bases that match TRBD1. The length of the CDR3 is 18 residues. The germline CDR1 and CDR2 sequences are MDHEN and SYDVKM. The V and J ends lost 4 bases and 2 bases, in that order; junction bases with no gene match: 12. CDR3 residues: CASSSPRDREGTYNEQFF. CDR3 DNA: TGTGCCAGCAGTTCCCCTAGGGACAGGGAGGGTACCTACAATGAGCAGTTCTTC.

This chain links TRBV7-2 with TRBJ2-7, with 9 positions matching TRBD1. Germline trimming cut 5 bases from V and 2 bases from J; bases unmatched to any gene: 7. The CDR3 runs 15 residues. Germline assignment: CDR1 SGHTA and CDR2 FQGNSA. The CDR3 DNA sequence: TGTGCCAGCAGCGTCCGGGACAGGGCCACCTACGAGCAGTACTTC. It translates to CASSVRDRATYEQYF.

This chain links TRBV30 with TRBJ1-6; a possible D gene is TRBD1 (5 bases). CDR1 and CDR2 (germline): GTSNPN, SVGIG (reference sequence). The CDR3 spans 13 residues. V dropped 8 bases and J dropped 1 base, with 9 bases sitting between them. Written as DNA, the CDR3 is TGTGCCCAAGGGGTATCCTATAATTCACCCCTCCACTTT. Translation: CAQGVSYNSPLHF.

This chain joins TRBV9 and TRBJ1-1; the match to TRBD1 covers 8 bases. CDR3 length: 14 amino acids. Germline V gives CDR1 SGDLS, CDR2 YYNGEE. Trimming took 4 bases from V and 8 from J; bases not matched to a gene: 10. As DNA, the CDR3 is TGTGCCAGCAGCCCCATGGGACAGGAACGAGAAGCTTTCTTT. Translation gives CASSPMGQEREAFF.

The chain couples TRBV30 to TRBJ1-2, with TRBD1 matching 9 bases. Losses at the gene ends were 3 bases for V and 8 bases for J; bases not matched to a gene: 10. Germline V gene data show CDR1 as GTSNPN and CDR2 as SVGIG (reference sequence). CDR3 length: 14 amino acids. The CDR3, as DNA: TGTGCCTGGAGCCCAGACAGGGGGTCTGGGGGCTACACCTTC. Its protein is CAWSPDRGSGGYTF.

V and J are TRBV3-1 (or the pseudogene TRBV3-2) and TRBJ2-7; 10 nucleotides align to TRBD2. From germline, CDR1 is LGHDT and CDR2 YNNKEL (reference sequence). This CDR3 spans 15 amino acids. V was pared by 0 bases and J by 4 bases, with 3 bases of the junction left unmatched. In DNA form, the CDR3 reads TGTGCCAGCAGCCAAGATGCTAGCGGGAGTTACGAGCAGTACTTC. Translated: CASSQDASGSYEQYF.

This sequence joins TRBV7-9 and TRBJ1-1; TRBD1 matches 8 bases. J was trimmed by 5 bases and V by 5 bases; bases with no gene match: 10. CDR3 length: 15 residues. Germline CDR1 is SEHNR and CDR2 is FQNEAQ (reference sequence). As DNA, the CDR3 is TGTGCCAGCAGCCGACCCCCGACAGGGGTTACTGAAGCTTTCTTT. It encodes CASSRPPTGVTEAFF.